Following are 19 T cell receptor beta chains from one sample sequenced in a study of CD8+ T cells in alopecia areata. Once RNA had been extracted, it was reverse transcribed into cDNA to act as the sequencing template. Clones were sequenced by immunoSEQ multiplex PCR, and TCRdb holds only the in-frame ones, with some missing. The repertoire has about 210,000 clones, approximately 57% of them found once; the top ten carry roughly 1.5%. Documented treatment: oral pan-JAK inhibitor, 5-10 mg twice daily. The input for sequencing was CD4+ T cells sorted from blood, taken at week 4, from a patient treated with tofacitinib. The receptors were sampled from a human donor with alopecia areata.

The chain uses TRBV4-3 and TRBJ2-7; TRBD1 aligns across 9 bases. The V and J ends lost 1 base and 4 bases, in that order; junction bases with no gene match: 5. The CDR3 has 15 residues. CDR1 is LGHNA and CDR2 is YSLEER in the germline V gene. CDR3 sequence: CASSQAGQGRYEQYF. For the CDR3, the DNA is TGCGCCAGCAGCCAAGCAGGACAGGGGCGATACGAGCAGTACTTC.

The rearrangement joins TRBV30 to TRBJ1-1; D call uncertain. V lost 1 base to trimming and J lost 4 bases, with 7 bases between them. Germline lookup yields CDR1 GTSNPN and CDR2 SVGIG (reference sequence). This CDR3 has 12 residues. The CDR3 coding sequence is TGTGCCTGGAGTGGAGGGATCACTGAAGCTTTCTTT. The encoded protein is CAWSGGITEAFF.

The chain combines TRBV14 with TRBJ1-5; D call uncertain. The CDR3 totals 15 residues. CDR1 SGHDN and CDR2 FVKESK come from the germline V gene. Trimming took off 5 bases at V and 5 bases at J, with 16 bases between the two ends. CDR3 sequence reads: CASSYKDHLDQPQHF. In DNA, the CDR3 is TGTGCCAGCAGCTACAAGGACCACCTCGATCAGCCCCAGCATTTT.

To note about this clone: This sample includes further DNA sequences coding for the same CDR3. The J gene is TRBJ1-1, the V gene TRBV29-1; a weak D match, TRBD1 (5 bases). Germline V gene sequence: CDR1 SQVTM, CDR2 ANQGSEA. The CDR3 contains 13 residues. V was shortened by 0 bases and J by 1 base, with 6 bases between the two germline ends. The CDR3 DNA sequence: TGCAGCGTTGAAGAGGGACGGAACACTGAAGCTTTCTTT. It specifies CSVEEGRNTEAFF.

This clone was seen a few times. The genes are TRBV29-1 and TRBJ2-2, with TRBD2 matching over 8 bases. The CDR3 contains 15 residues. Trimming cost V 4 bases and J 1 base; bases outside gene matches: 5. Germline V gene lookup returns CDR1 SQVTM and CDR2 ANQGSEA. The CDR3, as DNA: TGCAGCGTTGTGTCCCTAGCGGGGAACACCGGGGAGCTGTTTTTT. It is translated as CSVVSLAGNTGELFF.

CDR3 in amino acids: CASSFESALISYGYTF. The CDR3 DNA sequence: TGCGCCAGCAGCTTTGAGTCAGCGCTTATTTCCTATGGCTACACCTTC. The chain has TRBV5-1 and TRBJ1-2; D gene ambiguous. The ends were cut back, 2 bases at V and 4 bases at J, with 18 bases in the middle. CDR1 and CDR2 from the germline V gene are SGHRS and YFSETQ. The CDR3 has 16 amino acids.

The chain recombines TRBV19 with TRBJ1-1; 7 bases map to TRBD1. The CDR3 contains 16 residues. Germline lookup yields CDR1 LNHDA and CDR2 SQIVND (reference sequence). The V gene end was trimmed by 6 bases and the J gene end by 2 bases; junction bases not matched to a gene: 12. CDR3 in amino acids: CASRTATGASNTEAFF. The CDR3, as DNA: TGTGCCAGTAGGACTGCTACAGGGGCCTCAAACACTGAAGCTTTCTTT.

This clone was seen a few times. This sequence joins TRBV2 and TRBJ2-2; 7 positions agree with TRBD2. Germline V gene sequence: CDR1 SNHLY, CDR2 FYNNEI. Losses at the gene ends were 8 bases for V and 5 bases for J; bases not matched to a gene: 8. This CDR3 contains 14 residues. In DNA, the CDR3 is TGTGCCAGCTCGGGGGGACGACGTACCGGGGAGCTGTTTTTT. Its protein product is CASSGGRRTGELFF.

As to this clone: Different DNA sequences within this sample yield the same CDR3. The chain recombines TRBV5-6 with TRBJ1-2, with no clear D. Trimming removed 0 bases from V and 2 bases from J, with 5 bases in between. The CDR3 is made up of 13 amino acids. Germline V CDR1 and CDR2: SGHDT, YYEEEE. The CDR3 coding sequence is TGTGCCAGCAGCTTGGGGCAGAACTATGGCTACACCTTC. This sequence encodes CASSLGQNYGYTF.

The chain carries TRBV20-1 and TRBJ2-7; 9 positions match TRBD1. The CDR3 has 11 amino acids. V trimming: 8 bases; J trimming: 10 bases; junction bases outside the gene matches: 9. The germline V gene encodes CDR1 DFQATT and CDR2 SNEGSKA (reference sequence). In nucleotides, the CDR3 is TGCAGTTCCCGGGACAGGGTGAGACAGTACTTC. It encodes CSSRDRVRQYF.

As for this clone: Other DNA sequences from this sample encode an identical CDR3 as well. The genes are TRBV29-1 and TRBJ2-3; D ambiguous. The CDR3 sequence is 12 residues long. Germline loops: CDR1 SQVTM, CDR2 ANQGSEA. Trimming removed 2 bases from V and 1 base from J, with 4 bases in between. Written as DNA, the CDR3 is TGCAGCGTTGAAAAGGGCACAGATACGCAGTATTTT. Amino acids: CSVEKGTDTQYF.

CDR3 region: CASSQDRHGGYTF. CDR3 DNA: TGCGCCAGCAGCCAAGATCGGCACGGTGGCTACACCTTC. The chain uses TRBV4-3 and TRBJ1-2; D call uncertain. Trimming removed 0 bases from V and 7 bases from J, with 9 bases in between. The length of the CDR3 is 13 residues. Germline V gene lookup returns CDR1 LGHNA and CDR2 YSLEER.

For the CDR3, the DNA is TGTGCCAGCAGTGAGAGCTATGGCTACACCTTC. Encoded protein: CASSESYGYTF. The chain employs TRBV25-1 and TRBJ1-2; D is unclear. The CDR3 consists of 11 residues. Trimming left V 3 bases short and J 4 bases short, with 3 bases between. Per the germline V gene, CDR1 is MGHDK and CDR2 is SYGVNS.

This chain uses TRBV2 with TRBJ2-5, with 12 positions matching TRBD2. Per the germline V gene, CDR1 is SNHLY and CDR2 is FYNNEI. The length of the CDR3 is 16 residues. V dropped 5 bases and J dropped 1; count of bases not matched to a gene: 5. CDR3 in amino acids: CASSQLAGGFQETQYF. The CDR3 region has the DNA TGTGCCAGCAGTCAACTAGCGGGGGGATTCCAAGAGACCCAGTACTTC.

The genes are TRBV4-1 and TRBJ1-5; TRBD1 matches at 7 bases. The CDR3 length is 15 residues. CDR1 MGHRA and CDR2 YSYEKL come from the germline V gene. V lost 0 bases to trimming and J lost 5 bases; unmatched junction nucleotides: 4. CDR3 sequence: CASSQDGQDDQPQHF. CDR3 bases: TGCGCCAGCAGCCAAGACGGACAGGACGATCAGCCCCAGCATTTT.

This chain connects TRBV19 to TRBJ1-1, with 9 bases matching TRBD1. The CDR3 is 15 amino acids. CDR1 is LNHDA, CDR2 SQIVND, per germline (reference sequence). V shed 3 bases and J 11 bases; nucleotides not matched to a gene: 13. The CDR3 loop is CASSIVLGQGVVAFF. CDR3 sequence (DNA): TGTGCCAGTAGTATTGTACTGGGACAGGGTGTTGTGGCTTTCTTT.

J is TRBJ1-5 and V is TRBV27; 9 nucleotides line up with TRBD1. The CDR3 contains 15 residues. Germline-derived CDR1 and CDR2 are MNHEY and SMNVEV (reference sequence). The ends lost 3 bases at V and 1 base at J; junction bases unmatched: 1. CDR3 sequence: CASSFGTGSNQPQHF. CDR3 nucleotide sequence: TGTGCCAGCAGTTTTGGGACAGGGAGCAATCAGCCCCAGCATTTT.

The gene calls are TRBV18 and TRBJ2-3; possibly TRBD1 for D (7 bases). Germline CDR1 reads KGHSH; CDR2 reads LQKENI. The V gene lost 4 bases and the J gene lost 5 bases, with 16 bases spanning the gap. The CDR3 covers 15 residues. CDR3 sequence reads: CASSRWRDSQDTQYF. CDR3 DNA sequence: TGTGCCAGCTCACGGTGGCGGGACAGTCAAGATACGCAGTATTTT.

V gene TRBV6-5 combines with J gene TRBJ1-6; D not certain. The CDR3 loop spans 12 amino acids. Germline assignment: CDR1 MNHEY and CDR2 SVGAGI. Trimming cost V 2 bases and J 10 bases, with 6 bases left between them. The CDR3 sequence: CASSYKFSPLHF. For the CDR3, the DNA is TGTGCCAGCAGTTACAAGTTCTCACCCCTCCACTTT.